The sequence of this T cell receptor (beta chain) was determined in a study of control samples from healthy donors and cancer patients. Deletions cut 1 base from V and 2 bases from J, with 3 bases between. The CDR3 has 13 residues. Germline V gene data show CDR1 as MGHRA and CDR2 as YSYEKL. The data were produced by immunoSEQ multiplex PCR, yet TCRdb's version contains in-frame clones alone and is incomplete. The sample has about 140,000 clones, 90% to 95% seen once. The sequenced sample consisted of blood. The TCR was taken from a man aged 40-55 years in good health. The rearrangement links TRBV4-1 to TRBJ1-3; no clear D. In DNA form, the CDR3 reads TGCGCCAGCAGCCAAGCGACTGGAAACACCATATATTTT. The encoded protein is CASSQATGNTIYF.